This T cell receptor beta chain was observed in a study of PD-L1 blockade in urothelial cancer. The data were produced by immunoSEQ multiplex PCR, yet TCRdb's version contains in-frame clones alone and is incomplete. The repertoire holds around 70,000 clones, with roughly 84% as singletons. The time point is: pretreatment peripheral blood. The sample consisted of PBMCs, taken around atezolizumab (anti-PD-L1) treatment. This TCR was recovered from a woman in her seventies with urothelial cancer.

CDR3 region: CASSQGSTGELFF. The CDR3 DNA reads TGTGCCAGCAGCCAGGGATCCACCGGGGAGCTGTTTTTT. The V gene is TRBV6-1, the J gene TRBJ2-2; tentatively, D is TRBD1 (5 bases). Deletions cut 6 bases from V and 4 bases from J, with 9 bases between. Per germline, CDR1 MNHNS and CDR2 SASEGT. The CDR3 spans 13 residues.